This T cell receptor beta chain was recorded in a study of CD8 T cells in ankylosing spondylitis. The CDR3 has 14 amino acids. Germline V CDR1 and CDR2: DFQATT, SNEGSKA (reference sequence). V was pared by 3 bases and J by 1 base, with 12 bases between. Study outcomes and limitations: Earlier literature documents some of the motif variants in reactive arthritis synovial fluid and blood. What seemed typical of ankylosing spondylitis blood was a TCR beta motif built from roughly eight highly homologous variants.

This clonotype was observed many times. Its antigen is unknown. TCRdb independently ran MiXCR on the 5' RACE reads; one entry per CDR3 protein. The sample carries 40,000 or so distinct CDR3 sequences, 10% recorded once. The chain couples TRBV20-1 to TRBJ2-5; a weak D match, TRBD2 (5 bases). This TCR derives from a male donor with ankylosing spondylitis or in good health (not recorded which). Sequencing was done on a sample of blood, either unsorted or a sorted T cell fraction (not recorded which). The CDR3: CSASDYAAQETQYF. The CDR3 DNA reads as TGCAGTGCTAGTGACTATGCGGCCCAAGAGACCCAGTACTTC.